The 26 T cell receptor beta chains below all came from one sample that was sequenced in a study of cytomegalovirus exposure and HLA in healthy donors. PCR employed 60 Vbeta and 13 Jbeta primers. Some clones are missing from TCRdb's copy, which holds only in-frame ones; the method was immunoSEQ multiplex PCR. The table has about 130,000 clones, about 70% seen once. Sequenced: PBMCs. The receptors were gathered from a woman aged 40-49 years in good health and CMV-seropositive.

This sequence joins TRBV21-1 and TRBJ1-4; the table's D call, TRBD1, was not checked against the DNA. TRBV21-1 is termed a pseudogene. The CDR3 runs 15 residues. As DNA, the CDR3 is TGTGCCAGCAGCAAACGAGGACAGGGTAATGAAAAACTGTTTTTT. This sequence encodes CASSKRGQGNEKLFF.

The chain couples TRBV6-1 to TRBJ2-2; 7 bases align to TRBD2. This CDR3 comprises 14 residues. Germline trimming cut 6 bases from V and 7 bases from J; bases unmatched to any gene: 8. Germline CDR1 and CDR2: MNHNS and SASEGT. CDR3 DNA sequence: TGTGCCAGCAGCAGAACTAGCGAGGACGGGGAGCTGTTTTTT. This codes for CASSRTSEDGELFF.

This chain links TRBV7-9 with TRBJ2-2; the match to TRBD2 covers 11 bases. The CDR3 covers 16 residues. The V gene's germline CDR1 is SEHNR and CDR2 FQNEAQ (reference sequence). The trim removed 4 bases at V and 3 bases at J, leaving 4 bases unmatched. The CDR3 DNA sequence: TGTGCCAGCAGCTCAGAGGGACTAGCGGACACCGGGGAGCTGTTTTTT. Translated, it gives CASSSEGLADTGELFF.

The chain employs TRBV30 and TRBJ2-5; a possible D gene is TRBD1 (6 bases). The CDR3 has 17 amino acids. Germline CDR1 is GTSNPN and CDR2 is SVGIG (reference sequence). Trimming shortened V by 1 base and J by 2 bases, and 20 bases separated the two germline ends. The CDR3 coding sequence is TGTGCCTGGAGTGAGAAAACTTACAGGGCCCCACAAGAGACCCAGTACTTC. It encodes CAWSEKTYRAPQETQYF.

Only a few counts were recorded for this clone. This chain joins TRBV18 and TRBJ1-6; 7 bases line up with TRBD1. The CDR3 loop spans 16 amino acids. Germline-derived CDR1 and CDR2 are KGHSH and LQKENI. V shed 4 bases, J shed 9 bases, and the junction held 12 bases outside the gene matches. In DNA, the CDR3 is TGTGCCAGCTCACGAATGACCGGGACAGATAGTTCACCCCTCCACTTT. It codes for CASSRMTGTDSSPLHF.

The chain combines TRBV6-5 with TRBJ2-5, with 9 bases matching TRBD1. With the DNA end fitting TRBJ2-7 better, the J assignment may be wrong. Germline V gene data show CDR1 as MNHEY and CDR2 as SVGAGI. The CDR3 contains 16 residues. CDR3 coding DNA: TGTGCCAGCAGTTACCTCGGGGGACAGGGCCTCTACGAGCAGTACTTC. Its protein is CASSYLGGQGLYEQYF.

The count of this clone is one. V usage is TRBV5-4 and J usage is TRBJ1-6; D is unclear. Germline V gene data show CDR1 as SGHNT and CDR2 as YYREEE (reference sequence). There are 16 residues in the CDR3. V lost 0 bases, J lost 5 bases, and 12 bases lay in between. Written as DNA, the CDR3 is TGTGCCAGCAGCTTGGGGGGAGCCTCTAATAATTCACCCCTCCACTTT. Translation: CASSLGGASNNSPLHF.

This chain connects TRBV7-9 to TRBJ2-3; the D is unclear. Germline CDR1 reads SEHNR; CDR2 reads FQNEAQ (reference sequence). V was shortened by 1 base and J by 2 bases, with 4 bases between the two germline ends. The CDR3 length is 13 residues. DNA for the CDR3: TGTGCCAGCAGCTTAGGCTACACAGATACGCAGTATTTT. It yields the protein CASSLGYTDTQYF.

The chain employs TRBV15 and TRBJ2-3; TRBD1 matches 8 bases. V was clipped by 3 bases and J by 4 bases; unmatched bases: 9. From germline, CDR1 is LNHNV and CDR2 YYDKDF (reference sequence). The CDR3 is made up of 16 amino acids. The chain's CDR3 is CATSSVMTGVADTQYF. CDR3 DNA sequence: TGTGCCACCAGCAGTGTAATGACAGGGGTAGCAGATACGCAGTATTTT.

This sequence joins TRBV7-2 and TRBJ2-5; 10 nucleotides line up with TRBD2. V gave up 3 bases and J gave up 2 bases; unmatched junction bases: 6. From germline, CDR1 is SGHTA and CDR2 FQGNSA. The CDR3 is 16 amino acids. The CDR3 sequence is CASSFGQAGGQETQYF. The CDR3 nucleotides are TGTGCCAGCAGCTTCGGGCAAGCGGGAGGGCAAGAGACCCAGTACTTC.

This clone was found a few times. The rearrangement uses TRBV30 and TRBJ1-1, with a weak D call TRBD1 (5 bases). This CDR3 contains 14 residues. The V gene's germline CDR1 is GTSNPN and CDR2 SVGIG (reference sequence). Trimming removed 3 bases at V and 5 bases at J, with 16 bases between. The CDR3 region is CAWRTAGLVTEAFF. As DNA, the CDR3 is TGTGCCTGGAGGACAGCGGGCTTGGTGACTGAAGCTTTCTTT.

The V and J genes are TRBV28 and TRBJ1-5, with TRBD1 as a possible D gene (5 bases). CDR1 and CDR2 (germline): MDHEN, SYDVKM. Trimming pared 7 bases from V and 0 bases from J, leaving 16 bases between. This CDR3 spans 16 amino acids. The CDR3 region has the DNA TGTGCCAGCAATGACAGAGCCGCCTATAGCAATCAGCCCCAGCATTTT. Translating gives CASNDRAAYSNQPQHF.

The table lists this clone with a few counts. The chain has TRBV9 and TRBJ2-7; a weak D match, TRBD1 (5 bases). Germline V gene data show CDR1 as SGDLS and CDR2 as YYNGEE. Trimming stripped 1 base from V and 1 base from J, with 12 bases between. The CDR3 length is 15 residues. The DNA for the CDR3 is TGTGCCAGCAGCGTAACGCCGACAGTTTCCTACGAGCAGTACTTC. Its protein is CASSVTPTVSYEQYF. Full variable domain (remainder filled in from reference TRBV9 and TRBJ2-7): DSGVTQTPKHLITATGQRVTLRCSPRSGDLSVYWYQQSLDQGLQFLIQYYNGEERAKGNILERFSAQQFPDLHSELNLSSLELGDSALYFCASSVTPTVSYEQYFGPGTRLTVT.

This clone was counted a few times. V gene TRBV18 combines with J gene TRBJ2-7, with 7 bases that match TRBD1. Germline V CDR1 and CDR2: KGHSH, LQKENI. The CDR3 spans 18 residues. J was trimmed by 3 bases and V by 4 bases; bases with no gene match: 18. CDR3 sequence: CASSRETGTARAYYEQYF. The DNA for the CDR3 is TGTGCCAGCTCACGAGAAACCGGGACAGCGAGGGCTTACTACGAGCAGTACTTC.

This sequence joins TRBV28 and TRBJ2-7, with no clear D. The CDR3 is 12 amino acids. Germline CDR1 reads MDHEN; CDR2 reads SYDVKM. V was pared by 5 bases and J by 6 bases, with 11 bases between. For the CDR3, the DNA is TGTGCCAGCAGTCCTACGACTCGCGAGCAGTACTTC. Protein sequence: CASSPTTREQYF.

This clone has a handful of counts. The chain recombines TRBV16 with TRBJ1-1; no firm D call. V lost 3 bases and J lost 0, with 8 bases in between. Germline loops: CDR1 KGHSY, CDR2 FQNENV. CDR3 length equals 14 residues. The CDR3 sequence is CASSHKFLNTEAFF. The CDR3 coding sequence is TGTGCCAGCAGCCATAAATTTTTGAACACTGAAGCTTTCTTT.

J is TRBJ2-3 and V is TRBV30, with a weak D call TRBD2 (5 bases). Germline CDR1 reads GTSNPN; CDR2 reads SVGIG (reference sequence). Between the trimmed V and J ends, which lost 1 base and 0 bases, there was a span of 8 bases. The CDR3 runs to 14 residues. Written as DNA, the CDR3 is TGTGCCTGGAGTGGCCAGCGGAGCACAGATACGCAGTATTTT. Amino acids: CAWSGQRSTDTQYF.

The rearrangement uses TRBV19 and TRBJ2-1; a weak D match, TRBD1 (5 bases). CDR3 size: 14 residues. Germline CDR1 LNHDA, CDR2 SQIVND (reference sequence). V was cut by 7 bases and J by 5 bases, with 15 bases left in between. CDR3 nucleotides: TGTGCCAGTACACGGAGACAGTCCGACAATGAGCAGTTCTTC. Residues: CASTRRQSDNEQFF.

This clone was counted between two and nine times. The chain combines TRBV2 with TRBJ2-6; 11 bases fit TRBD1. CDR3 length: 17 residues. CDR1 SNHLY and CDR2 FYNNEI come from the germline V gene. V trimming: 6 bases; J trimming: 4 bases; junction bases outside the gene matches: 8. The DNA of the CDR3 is TGTGCCAGCAGGATCGGGACAGGGGGAACCGGGGCCAACGTCCTGACTTTC. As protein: CASRIGTGGTGANVLTF. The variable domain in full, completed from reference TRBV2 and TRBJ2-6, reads EPEVTQTPSHQVTQMGQEVILRCVPISNHLYFYWYRQILGQKVEFLVSFYNNEISEKSEIFDDQFSVERPDGSNFTLKIRSTKLEDSAMYFCASRIGTGGTGANVLTFGAGSRLTVL.

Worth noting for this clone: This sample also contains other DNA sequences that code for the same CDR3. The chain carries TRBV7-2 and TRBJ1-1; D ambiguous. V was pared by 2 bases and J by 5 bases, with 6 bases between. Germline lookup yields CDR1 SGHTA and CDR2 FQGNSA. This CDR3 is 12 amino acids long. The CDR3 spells CASSLRGTEAFF. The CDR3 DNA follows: TGTGCCAGCAGCTTACGGGGAACTGAAGCTTTCTTT. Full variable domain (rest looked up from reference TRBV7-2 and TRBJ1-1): GAGVSQSPSNKVTEKGKDVELRCDPISGHTALYWYRQSLGQGLEFLIYFQGNSAPDKSGLPSDRFSAERTGGSVSTLTIQRTQQEDSAVYLCASSLRGTEAFFGQGTRLTVV.

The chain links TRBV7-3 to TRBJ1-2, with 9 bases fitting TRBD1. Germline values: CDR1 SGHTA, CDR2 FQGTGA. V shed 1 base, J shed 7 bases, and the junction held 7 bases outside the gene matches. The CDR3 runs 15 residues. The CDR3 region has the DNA TGTGCCAGCAGCTTAAGCCCGGGACAGGGCTTTGGCTACACCTTC. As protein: CASSLSPGQGFGYTF. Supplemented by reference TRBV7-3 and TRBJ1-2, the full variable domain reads GAGVSQTPSNKVTEKGKYVELRCDPISGHTALYWYRQSLGQGPEFLIYFQGTGAADDSGLPNDRFFAVRPEGSVSTLKIQRTERGDSAVYLCASSLSPGQGFGYTFGSGTRLTVV.

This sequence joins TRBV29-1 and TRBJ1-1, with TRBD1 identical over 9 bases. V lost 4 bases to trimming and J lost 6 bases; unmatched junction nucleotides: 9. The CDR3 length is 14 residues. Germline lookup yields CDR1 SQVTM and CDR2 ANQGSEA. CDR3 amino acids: CSVVSDRGLSEAFF. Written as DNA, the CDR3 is TGCAGCGTTGTCTCGGACAGGGGATTATCTGAAGCTTTCTTT.

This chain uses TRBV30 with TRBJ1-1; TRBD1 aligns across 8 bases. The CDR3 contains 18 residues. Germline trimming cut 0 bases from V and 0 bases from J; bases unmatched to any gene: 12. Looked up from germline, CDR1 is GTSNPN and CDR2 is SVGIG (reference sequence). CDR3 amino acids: CAWSVLRTGKIMNTEAFF. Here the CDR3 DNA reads TGTGCCTGGAGTGTCCTAAGGACAGGGAAAATCATGAACACTGAAGCTTTCTTT.

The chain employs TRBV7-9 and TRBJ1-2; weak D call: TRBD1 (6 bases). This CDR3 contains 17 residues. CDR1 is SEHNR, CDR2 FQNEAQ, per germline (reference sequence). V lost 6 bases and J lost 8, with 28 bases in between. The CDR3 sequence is CASRTQQGLGADPGYTF. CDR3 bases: TGTGCCAGCAGAACTCAACAGGGTCTTGGGGCTGATCCCGGCTACACCTTC.

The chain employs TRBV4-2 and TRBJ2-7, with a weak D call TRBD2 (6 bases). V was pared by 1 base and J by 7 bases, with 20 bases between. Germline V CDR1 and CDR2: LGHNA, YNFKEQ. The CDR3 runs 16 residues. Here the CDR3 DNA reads TGTGCCAGCAGCCAAGGTGCTTCGGGACTCCCTACGGAGCAGTACTTC. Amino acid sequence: CASSQGASGLPTEQYF.

CDR3: CASSINGGTTDTQYF. DNA for the CDR3: TGTGCCAGTAGTATTAATGGGGGGACCACAGATACGCAGTATTTT. The chain joins TRBV19 to TRBJ2-3; a possible D gene is TRBD2 (6 bases). V lost 3 bases and J lost 2, with 12 bases in between. This CDR3 has 15 residues. The V gene's germline CDR1 is LNHDA and CDR2 SQIVND (reference sequence).